A few counts support the clone carrying this T cell receptor (beta chain). The germline V gene encodes CDR1 SGHTA and CDR2 FQGTGA. The CDR3 covers 16 residues. Trimming left V 5 bases short and J 0 bases short, with 11 bases between. This sample is part of a study of blood T cells in healthy people across ages. Background on the study: About one barcoded beta molecule per two T cells was the capture yield of template switching.

Using a J-beta primer mix together with a sample-barcoded 5' primer, a second PCR was run for about 6 to 11 cycles. A template-switch adaptor with 12 random nucleotides tagged each cDNA molecule. A single record per CDR3 protein comes from TCRdb applying MiXCR to the 5' RACE reads. The sample holds about 1,600,000 distinct CDR3 sequences; roughly 40% are singletons and the top ten take under 8%. Every sample yielded at least 6 million isolated PBMCs. The receptor was isolated from a woman under 30 in good health. Input material: blood. This sequence joins TRBV7-3 and TRBJ2-6, with D tentatively TRBD1 (6 bases). The CDR3 coding sequence is TGTGCCAGCAGCCCATACAGGGCCTCTGGGGCCAACGTCCTGACTTTC. It codes for CASSPYRASGANVLTF.